A single sample gave rise to the 8 T cell receptor beta chains below, sequenced in a study of blood T cell repertoires in COVID-19 (dated by TCRdb to the early 2020s). The library was generated by the immunoSEQ multiplex PCR assay. The source is immuneACCESS, and TCRdb retained only in-frame sequences with V and J called. Part of the clones is not carried over; for the studies checked, unresolved V genes explain less than half of this, and the remainder is unexplained. The sample table holds just over 150,000 clones, of which over 70% were seen once. 0.45% to 0.6% of the sample goes to the ten largest clones. Sequenced input: peripheral blood. Source of these receptors: a man in his sixties with acute or convalescent COVID-19.

This clone was detected only once. The chain recombines TRBV15 with TRBJ2-4; the match to TRBD2 covers 12 bases. The CDR3 consists of 15 residues. Trimming took 8 bases from V and 0 from J; bases not matched to a gene: 2. Germline V gives CDR1 LNHNV, CDR2 YYDKDF (reference sequence). The CDR3 loop is CATGLAGLAKNIQYF. Written as DNA, the CDR3 is TGTGCCACCGGACTAGCGGGGCTAGCCAAAAACATTCAGTACTTC.

V and J are TRBV3-1 (or the pseudogene TRBV3-2) and TRBJ2-7; weak D call: TRBD2 (6 bases). The CDR3 consists of 14 residues. The germline gives CDR1 LGHDT, CDR2 YNNKEL (reference sequence). Deletions cut 2 bases from V and 2 bases from J, with 10 bases between. CDR3 nucleotides: TGTGCCAGCAGCCAACGGGCGGGACCCTACGAGCAGTACTTC. Translated, it gives CASSQRAGPYEQYF.

CDR3 protein: CASSPTGPEVSPLHF. The CDR3 coding sequence is TGTGCCAGCTCACCAACAGGTCCCGAGGTTTCACCCCTCCACTTT. The chain recombines TRBV18 with TRBJ1-6, with TRBD1 as a possible D gene (5 bases). Germline lookup yields CDR1 KGHSH and CDR2 LQKENI. The CDR3 is 15 residues long. Deletions cut 2 bases from V and 9 bases from J, with 14 bases between.

The chain employs TRBV19 and TRBJ1-2, with 9 positions matching TRBD1. The V segment lost 6 bases and the J segment 12 bases; nucleotides outside the gene matches: 14. The CDR3 spans 14 residues. The germline CDR1 and CDR2 sequences are LNHDA and SQIVND (reference sequence). Here the CDR3 reads CASSSTGQGWLDTF. DNA of the CDR3: TGTGCCAGTAGCTCTACGGGACAGGGATGGTTAGACACCTTC.

V gene TRBV28 combines with J gene TRBJ2-7; a weak D match, TRBD1 (5 bases). V was trimmed by 6 bases and J by 1 base, leaving 10 bases between them. The germline CDR1 and CDR2 sequences are MDHEN and SYDVKM. The CDR3 sequence is 13 residues long. CDR3 in amino acids: CASRTVTSYEQYF. The CDR3 region has the DNA TGTGCCAGCAGGACAGTTACTTCCTACGAGCAGTACTTC. Combining the CDR3 with reference TRBV28 and TRBJ2-7 gives the whole variable domain DVKVTQSSRYLVKRTGEKVFLECVQDMDHENMFWYRQDPGLGLRLIYFSYDVKMKEKGDIPEGYSVSREKKERFSLILESASTNQTSMYLCASRTVTSYEQYFGPGTRLTVT.

V usage is TRBV10-3 and J usage is TRBJ1-4; D is undetermined. The germline V and J ends were trimmed by 4 bases and 4 bases, with 10 bases remaining between them. This CDR3 is 14 amino acids long. Germline CDR1 and CDR2: ENHRY and SYGVKD. This CDR3 reads CAISVDGNNEKLFF. CDR3 DNA: TGTGCCATCAGTGTAGACGGGAATAATGAAAAACTGTTTTTT.

This clone was seen a single time. The V gene is TRBV10-3, the J gene TRBJ2-5, with 8 nucleotides matching TRBD2. The CDR3 is 13 residues long. V was pared by 11 bases and J by 1 base, with 6 bases of the junction left unmatched. In germline, CDR1 is ENHRY, CDR2 SYGVKD. As DNA, the CDR3 is TGTGCCGCGGGGCGGGGGGTCCAAGAGACCCAGTACTTC. This translates into CAAGRGVQETQYF.

The chain combines TRBV3-1 (or the pseudogene TRBV3-2) with TRBJ2-1; D perhaps matches TRBD2 (6 bases). This CDR3 is 15 amino acids long. Germline CDR1 LGHDT, CDR2 YNNKEL (reference sequence). Trimming pared 3 bases from V and 0 bases from J, leaving 9 bases between. The CDR3: CASSQTRNSYNEQFF. The CDR3 nucleotides read TGTGCCAGCAGCCAGACTAGGAACTCCTACAATGAGCAGTTCTTC.